Listed below are T cell receptor beta chains from one sample, sequenced in a study of blood T cell repertoires in COVID-19. TCRdb's copy holds only in-frame clones and misses some; the assay was immunoSEQ multiplex PCR. The sample records 150,000 to 200,000 clones, approximately 83% being singletons. The sequenced sample was peripheral blood. These receptors came from a man aged 60 to 69 with acute or convalescent COVID-19. The CDR3 runs from the conserved cysteine through the conserved F or W. Each record gives: D gene, J gene, V gene, clone size, CDR3 DNA, CDR3 protein. D genes are given only for firm matches. The size entry is marked missing in some rows and otherwise reads once, few, many or a size class.

TRBD2 TRBJ2-3 TRBV5-4 . TGTGCCAGCAGCGGTGGACTAGCGGGGGTCACAGATACGCAGTATTTT CASSGGLAGVTDTQYF
. TRBJ2-7 TRBV7-9 . TGTGCCAGCAGCCCAGGGGGGACAGCCAAGGAGCAGTACTTC CASSPGGTAKEQYF
TRBD1 TRBJ2-1 TRBV28 . TGTGCCAGCAGTTTGGGACAGGGTAAAGTAATTGGTTCCTACAATGAGCAGTTCTTC CASSLGQGKVIGSYNEQFF
. TRBJ1-5 TRBV7-2 . TGTGCCAGCAGCTTAGACGGGGTGAGTCAGCCCCAGCATTTT CASSLDGVSQPQHF
. TRBJ2-7 TRBV6-5 . TGTGCCAGCATAAGGGCAGGGAATAAAAACGAGCAGTACTTC CASIRAGNKNEQYF
. TRBJ1-2 TRBV6-5 . TGTGCCAGCAGTTCCCCGGGGGGAGAGGGCGGCTACACCTTC CASSSPGGEGGYTF
TRBD2 TRBJ2-7 TRBV4-2 . TGTGCCAGCAGCCAAGGTAGCGGGCAAAGGGGAACCTACGAGCAGTACTTC CASSQGSGQRGTYEQYF
TRBD1 TRBJ1-5 TRBV19 . TGTGCCAGTAGAACCGGGACAGCCCAGCCCCAGCATTTT CASRTGTAQPQHF
. TRBJ1-5 TRBV5-6 . TGTGCCAGCAGCGCTAGGGGGTATAGCAATCAGCCCCAGCATTTT CASSARGYSNQPQHF
TRBD2 TRBJ2-7 TRBV29-1 . TGCAGCGCCGCGGGGGACTTCGAGCAGTACTTC CSAAGDFEQYF
TRBD2 TRBJ2-1 TRBV3-1/TRBV3-2 . TGTGCCAGCAGCCTGGGACTAGAAATAAATCAGTTCTTC CASSLGLEINQFF
. TRBJ2-4 TRBV2 . TGTGCCAGCAGTCCATACCGGGACTCCCATTCTCAGTACTTC CASSPYRDSHSQYF
. TRBJ2-3 TRBV6-5 . TGTGCCAGCAGTTACGCCGGGGGGCTTTCCACAGATACGCAGTATTTT CASSYAGGLSTDTQYF
TRBD1 TRBJ2-5 TRBV7-2 . TGTGCCAGCAGCCCCCGACAGGGGGCACGTGAGACCCAGTACTTC CASSPRQGARETQYF
TRBD2 TRBJ2-7 TRBV7-2 . TGTGCCAGCAGCTTAGACCACAGGACTAGCGGGGTAGTCGAGCAGTACTTC CASSLDHRTSGVVEQYF
. TRBJ2-7 TRBV25-1 . TGTGCCAGCAGTGGACAGACCTACGAGCAGTACTTC CASSGQTYEQYF
TRBD2 TRBJ2-7 TRBV18 . TGTGCCAGCTCACCACGTACTAGCGGGGAGACCTACGAGCAGTACTTC CASSPRTSGETYEQYF
. TRBJ2-3 TRBV5-4 . TGTGCCAGCAGAAGGGCGGGTGGGGGCACAGATACGCAGTATTTT CASRRAGGGTDTQYF
TRBD1 TRBJ2-7 TRBV5-1 . TGCGCCAGCAGCTCGGAGGGGACAGGGAGTCACGAGCAGTACTTC CASSSEGTGSHEQYF
TRBD1 TRBJ2-3 TRBV18 . TGTGCCAGCTCACCAGTCATTCAGGGGGCTAAAAGCACAGATACGCAGTATTTT CASSPVIQGAKSTDTQYF
TRBD2 TRBJ2-6 TRBV11-2 . TGTGCCAGCAGCTTAGAGGGCGGGAGGCACTCTGGGGCCAACGTCCTGACTTTC CASSLEGGRHSGANVLTF
TRBD1 TRBJ2-2 TRBV5-1 . TGCGCCAGCAGCTTGTCGACAGGGACCGGGGAGCTGTTTTTT CASSLSTGTGELFF
. TRBJ2-1 TRBV27 . TGTGCCAGCGCCCAGAACTACAATGAGCAGTTCTTC CASAQNYNEQFF
TRBD2 TRBJ2-7 TRBV24-1 . TGTGCCTCCTGTTTTTTTTGGGGGGTGGGGCTGGGGTCTAGCGGGAGTGGTTACGAGCAGTACTTC CASCFFWGVGLGSSGSGYEQYF
TRBD2 TRBJ2-1 TRBV14 once TGTGCCAGCAGCCAGTCCCTAGCGGGAGGGGGTGAGCAGTTCTTC CASSQSLAGGGEQFF
. TRBJ1-5 TRBV27 . TGTGCCAGCAGTAAGACAGGTACCGGGCCCCAGCATTTT CASSKTGTGPQHF
TRBD1 TRBJ1-2 TRBV11-2 . TGTGCCAGCAGTCCACTAACCGGGACAGGGGATGGCTACACCTTC CASSPLTGTGDGYTF
TRBD2 TRBJ2-1 TRBV29-1 . TGCAGCGCCGTAGGACTAGCGACCTCCTACAATGAGCAGTTCTTC CSAVGLATSYNEQFF
. TRBJ2-4 TRBV18 once TGTGCCAGCTCACCCGGGGGGCGCGCCAAAAACATTCAGTACTTC CASSPGGRAKNIQYF
. TRBJ2-7 TRBV27 few TGTGCCAGCAGTTTGAAGAGACACTCCTACGAGCAGTACTTC CASSLKRHSYEQYF
TRBD1 TRBJ2-1 TRBV7-7 . TGTGCTAGCAGCCCGTCGACAGGGAGCTTTAATGAGCAGTTCTTC CASSPSTGSFNEQFF
TRBD1 TRBJ1-6 TRBV11-2 . TGTGCCAGCAGCCCATCAATGGACAGGGGGAACTCACCCCTCCACTTT CASSPSMDRGNSPLHF
TRBD2 TRBJ2-1 TRBV28 . TGTGCCAGCAGCCAAAGCGGGACCTCCTACAATGAGCAGTTCTTC CASSQSGTSYNEQFF
TRBD1 TRBJ1-5 TRBV7-2 . TGTGCCAGCAAATTAGCGGGACAGGGGGTAAATCAGCCCCAGCATTTT CASKLAGQGVNQPQHF
. TRBJ2-5 TRBV28 . TGTGCCAGCAGTTTACGCAGGGAAATCCAAGAGACCCAGTACTTC CASSLRREIQETQYF
. TRBJ2-2 TRBV5-1 . TGCGCCAGCAGCCAGAACACAGGTCCCGGGGAGCTGTTTTTT CASSQNTGPGELFF
TRBD1 TRBJ1-6 TRBV10-3 . TGTGCCATCAAAGGACAGGATAATTCACCCCTCCACTTT CAIKGQDNSPLHF
. TRBJ2-2 TRBV2 . TGTGCCCTCCTCCCAAAGGGGGTCCCGAACACCGGGGAGCTGTTTTTT CALLPKGVPNTGELFF
TRBD2 TRBJ2-7 TRBV6-7 . TGTGCCAGCAGTCCTCGGACTAGCGGGAGTTCCTACTGCGAGCAGTACTTC CASSPRTSGSSYCEQYF
TRBD2 TRBJ2-1 TRBV9 . TGTGCCAGCAGCGTAGCTACTAGCGCCTACAATGAGCAGTTCTTC CASSVATSAYNEQFF
. TRBJ2-3 TRBV28 . TGTGCCAGCGGAGTCCTGCTAGATACGCAGTATTTT CASGVLLDTQYF
. TRBJ2-2 TRBV5-5 . TGTGCCAGCAGCTTGTCTCCAGGCACCGGGGAGCTGTTTTTT CASSLSPGTGELFF
TRBD1 TRBJ1-6 TRBV6-6 few TGTGCCAGCAGCCGACGGGCGCCAGGGGGGAGGATAATGGGGAATTCACCCCTCCACTTT CASSRRAPGGRIMGNSPLHF
. TRBJ1-1 TRBV7-2 once TGTGCCAGCAGCTTATGGGACAAAAACACTGAAGCTTTCTTT CASSLWDKNTEAFF
. TRBJ2-5 TRBV29-1 . TGCAGCGTTACCGACGGAGCCGAGACCCAGTACTTC CSVTDGAETQYF
TRBD1 TRBJ1-4 TRBV28 . TGTGCCAGCAGCCGATCGGGACAGGGCCCGGGGCTGTTTTTT CASSRSGQGPGLFF
. TRBJ1-1 TRBV6-5 few TGTGCCAGCAGTTCGAGCACTGAAGCTTTCTTT CASSSSTEAFF
TRBD2 TRBJ2-1 TRBV27 . TGTGCCAGCAGTGGGCGCGGGGGCTCCTACAATGAGCAGTTCTTC CASSGRGGSYNEQFF